Shown below are 12 T cell receptor beta chains from a single sample sequenced in a study of cytomegalovirus exposure and HLA in healthy donors (dated by TCRdb to 2017 to 2019). Libraries were constructed by the immunoSEQ multiplex PCR assay. A mixture of 60 forward primers for TCR Vbeta segments and 13 reverse primers for TCR Jbeta segments was used in the multiplex PCR. This immuneACCESS table, as held by TCRdb, lists in-frame sequences with V and J called but not all clones. Of the missing ones, under half trace to an unresolved V gene in checked studies; the others have no known cause. This sample comprises approximately 110,000 clones, 73% of them detected only once. The ten most abundant clones make up about 4.5% of the sample. Input material: PBMCs. These receptors came from a man in his fifties or sixties in good health and CMV-seropositive.

The chain has TRBV4-1 and TRBJ2-5; 9 positions match TRBD1. The DNA matches TRBJ2-7 better at its end, which makes the J call doubtful. This CDR3 has 15 amino acids. In germline, CDR1 is MGHRA, CDR2 YSYEKL. The CDR3 DNA reads as TGCGCCAGCAGCCAGAGGGGACAGGGTGCCTACGAGCAGTACTTC. Translating gives CASSQRGQGAYEQYF.

The chain combines TRBV4-2 with TRBJ2-7; TRBD1 agrees at 9 bases. The germline gives CDR1 LGHNA, CDR2 YNFKEQ. J gave up 4 bases and V 3 bases, and 10 bases lay outside the gene matches. The CDR3 has 16 residues. As DNA, the CDR3 is TGTGCCAGCAGCCAGGTCCCCGGGACAGGGTTATACGAGCAGTACTTC. Its translation is CASSQVPGTGLYEQYF.

This clone was seen more than once but under ten times. The chain has TRBV5-1 and TRBJ2-7; TRBD2 is a possible D gene (6 bases). The length of the CDR3 is 15 residues. The ends were cut back, 2 bases at V and 1 base at J, with 13 bases in the middle. Germline assignment: CDR1 SGHRS and CDR2 YFSETQ. The CDR3 region has the DNA TGCGCCAGCAGCTTACCCCGGGAGAGGTCCTACGAGCAGTACTTC. This sequence encodes CASSLPRERSYEQYF.

The V gene is TRBV5-6, the J gene TRBJ1-1; tentatively, D is TRBD1 (5 bases). Germline V lookup: CDR1 SGHDT, CDR2 YYEEEE. Trimming pared 0 bases from V and 4 bases from J, leaving 10 bases between. The CDR3 has 14 amino acids. CDR3 DNA sequence: TGTGCCAGCAGCTTGGGGGTAGGGGCCACTGAAGCTTTCTTT. Translating gives CASSLGVGATEAFF.

This clone has only a few counts. The chain joins TRBV10-2 to TRBJ2-5, with TRBD2 matching 13 bases. With V trimmed by 6 bases and J by 4 bases, 11 bases remained unmatched. Germline V CDR1 and CDR2: WSHSY, SAAADI. The length of the CDR3 is 17 residues. This CDR3 is CASRPTSGGARGETQYF. The CDR3 nucleotides read TGCGCCAGCAGGCCTACTAGCGGGGGGGCTCGAGGAGAGACCCAGTACTTC.

The CDR3 sequence: CASSPYRGAGYTF. The CDR3 DNA follows: TGCGCCAGCAGCCCCTACAGGGGGGCAGGCTACACCTTC. The gene calls are TRBV5-1 and TRBJ1-2; 8 nucleotides agree with TRBD1. CDR1 and CDR2 from the germline V gene are SGHRS and YFSETQ. Trimming took 4 bases from V and 8 from J; bases not matched to a gene: 7. This CDR3 spans 13 amino acids.

This chain uses TRBV4-1 with TRBJ1-2; no reliable D call. This CDR3 has 16 amino acids. Germline lookup yields CDR1 MGHRA and CDR2 YSYEKL. V was trimmed by 0 bases and J by 4 bases, leaving 15 bases between them. CDR3 in DNA: TGCGCCAGCAGCCAAGATTACCGGGCTGGAGGCTATGGCTACACCTTC. Amino acid sequence: CASSQDYRAGGYGYTF.

The gene calls are TRBV10-3 and TRBJ1-2; 7 nucleotides align to TRBD1. The CDR3 has 14 amino acids. Germline V gene data show CDR1 as ENHRY and CDR2 as SYGVKD. After removal of 4 bases from V and 4 bases from J, the junction contained 6 bases not matched to a gene. The CDR3 DNA sequence: TGTGCCATCAGTGCCGACAGGGAATCCTATGGCTACACCTTC. As protein: CAISADRESYGYTF.

The chain has TRBV7-2 and TRBJ1-4, with no clear D. Germline-derived CDR1 and CDR2 are SGHTA and FQGNSA. The CDR3 runs to 12 residues. Trimming took off 6 bases at V and 5 bases at J, with 7 bases between the two ends. For the CDR3, the DNA is TGTGCCAGCAGGGGGAGGAATGAAAAACTGTTTTTT. Protein sequence: CASRGRNEKLFF.

The chain recombines TRBV5-1 with TRBJ2-5; perhaps TRBD1 as D (5 bases). V lost 2 bases, J lost 0 bases, and 8 bases lay in between. CDR3 length: 14 residues. Germline CDR1 SGHRS, CDR2 YFSETQ. CDR3 sequence (DNA): TGCGCCAGCAGCTTAAACAGGTACCAAGAGACCCAGTACTTC. Its protein product is CASSLNRYQETQYF.

Written as DNA, the CDR3 is TGCGCCAGCAGCTTGGCCGTCAGCTCTGGAAACACCATATATTTT. The encoded protein is CASSLAVSSGNTIYF. This sequence joins TRBV5-1 and TRBJ1-3; D remains ambiguous. Trimming took 0 bases from V and 0 from J, leaving 7 bases between them. The CDR3 spans 15 residues. Germline-derived CDR1 and CDR2 are SGHRS and YFSETQ.

The chain recombines TRBV27 with TRBJ2-2, with TRBD2 identical over 7 bases. The length of the CDR3 is 17 residues. V lost 3 bases to trimming and J lost 5 bases; unmatched junction nucleotides: 12. From germline, CDR1 is MNHEY and CDR2 SMNVEV (reference sequence). CDR3 sequence (DNA): TGTGCCAGCAGTTTCTCAATTCCGGGACTAACGACCGGGGAGCTGTTTTTT. Translating it yields CASSFSIPGLTTGELFF.